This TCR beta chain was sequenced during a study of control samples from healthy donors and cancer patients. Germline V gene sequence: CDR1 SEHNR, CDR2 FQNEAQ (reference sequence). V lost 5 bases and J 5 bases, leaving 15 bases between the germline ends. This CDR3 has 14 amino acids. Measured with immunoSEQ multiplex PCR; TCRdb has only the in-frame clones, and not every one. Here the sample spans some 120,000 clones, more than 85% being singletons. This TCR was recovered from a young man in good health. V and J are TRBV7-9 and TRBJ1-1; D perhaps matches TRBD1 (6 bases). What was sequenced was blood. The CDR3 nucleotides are TGTGCCAGCAGCCCACCCACAGGGAGGACTGAAGCTTTCTTT. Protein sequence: CASSPPTGRTEAFF.